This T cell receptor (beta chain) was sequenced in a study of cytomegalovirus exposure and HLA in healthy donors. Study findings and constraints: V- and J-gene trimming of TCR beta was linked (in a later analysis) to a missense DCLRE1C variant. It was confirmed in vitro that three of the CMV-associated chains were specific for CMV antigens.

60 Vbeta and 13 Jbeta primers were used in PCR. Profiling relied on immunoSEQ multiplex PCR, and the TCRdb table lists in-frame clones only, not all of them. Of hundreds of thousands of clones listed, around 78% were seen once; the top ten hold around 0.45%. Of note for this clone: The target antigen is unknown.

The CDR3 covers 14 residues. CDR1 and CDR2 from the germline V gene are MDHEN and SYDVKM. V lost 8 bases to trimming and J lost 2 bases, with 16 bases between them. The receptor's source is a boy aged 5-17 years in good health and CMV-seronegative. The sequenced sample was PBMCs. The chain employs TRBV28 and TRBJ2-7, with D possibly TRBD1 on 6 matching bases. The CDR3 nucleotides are TGTGCCAGCGGTGACCCCGGGACACCCTACGAGCAGTACTTC. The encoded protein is CASGDPGTPYEQYF.